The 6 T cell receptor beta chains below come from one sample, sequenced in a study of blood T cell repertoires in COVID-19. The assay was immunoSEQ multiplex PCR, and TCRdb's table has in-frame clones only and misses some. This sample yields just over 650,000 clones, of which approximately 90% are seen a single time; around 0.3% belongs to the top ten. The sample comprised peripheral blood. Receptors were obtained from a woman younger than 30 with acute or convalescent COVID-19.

The CDR3 DNA reads TGTGCCAGCGCCAGGGAAGTTGGTTCACCCCTCCACTTT. Translation: CASAREVGSPLHF. The rearrangement uses TRBV6-5 and TRBJ1-6; possible D gene TRBD1, 5 bases. From germline, CDR1 is MNHEY and CDR2 SVGAGI. This CDR3 is 13 amino acids long. The V end was cut by 8 bases, the J end by 9 bases, with 14 bases between.

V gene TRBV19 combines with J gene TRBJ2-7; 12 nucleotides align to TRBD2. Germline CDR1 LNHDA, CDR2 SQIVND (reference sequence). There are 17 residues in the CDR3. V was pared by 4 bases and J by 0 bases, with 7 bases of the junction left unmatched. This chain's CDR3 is CASSTGLAGTRSYEQYF. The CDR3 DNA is TGTGCCAGTAGTACTGGACTAGCGGGGACTCGCTCCTACGAGCAGTACTTC.

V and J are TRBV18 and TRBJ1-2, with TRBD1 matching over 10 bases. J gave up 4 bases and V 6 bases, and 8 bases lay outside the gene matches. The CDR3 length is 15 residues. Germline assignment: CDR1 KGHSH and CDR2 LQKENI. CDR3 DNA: TGTGCCAGCTCTCCCGGGACAGGGGTTGGCTATGGCTACACCTTC. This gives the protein CASSPGTGVGYGYTF. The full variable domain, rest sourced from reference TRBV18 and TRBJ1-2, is NAGVMQNPRHLVRRRGQEARLRCSPMKGHSHVYWYRQLPEEGLKFMVYLQKENIIDESGMPKERFSAEFPKEGPSILRIQQVVRGDSAAYFCASSPGTGVGYGYTFGSGTRLTVV.

This CDR3 reads CASSAGLVGTGELFF. The DNA for the CDR3 is TGTGCCAGCAGCGCGGGACTAGTGGGCACCGGGGAGCTGTTTTTT. This rearrangement joins TRBV11-2 to TRBJ2-2, with 8 positions matching TRBD2. The CDR3 spans 15 residues. V lost 5 bases, J lost 4 bases, and 6 bases stayed unmatched. Germline CDR1 reads SGHAT; CDR2 reads FQNNGV.

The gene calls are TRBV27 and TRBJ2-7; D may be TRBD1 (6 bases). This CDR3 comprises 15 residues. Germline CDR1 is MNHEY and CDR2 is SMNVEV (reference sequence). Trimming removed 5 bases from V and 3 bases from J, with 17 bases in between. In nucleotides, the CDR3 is TGTGCCAGCAGTGGGACCGAGACAGGTTACTACGAGCAGTACTTC. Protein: CASSGTETGYYEQYF.

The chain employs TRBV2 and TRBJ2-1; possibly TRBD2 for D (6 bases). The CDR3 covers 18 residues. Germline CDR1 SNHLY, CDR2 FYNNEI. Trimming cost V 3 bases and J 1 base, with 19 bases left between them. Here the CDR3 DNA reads TGTGCCAGCAGTGACGGTCAGGGAGGCTGGAGTTCCTACAATGAGCAGTTCTTC. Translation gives CASSDGQGGWSSYNEQFF.